This entry lists 11 T cell receptor beta chains sequenced from one sample in a study of blood T cell repertoires in COVID-19. Generated by immunoSEQ multiplex PCR, the TCRdb table keeps only in-frame clones and is missing some. The sample contains about 200,000 clones, about nine tenths of which appear only once. The source material was PBMCs or T cells enriched from blood (not recorded which). The receptors here all came from a woman under 40 who had recovered from COVID-19.

This chain connects TRBV6-5 to TRBJ2-2; TRBD2 is a possible D gene (5 bases). V was cut by 7 bases and J by 5 bases, with 17 bases left in between. The germline V gene encodes CDR1 MNHEY and CDR2 SVGAGI. The CDR3 covers 15 residues. The DNA for the CDR3 is TGTGCCAGCAAGCCTGGGTGGGAGAGGACCGGGGAGCTGTTTTTT. Translating it yields CASKPGWERTGELFF.

This sequence joins TRBV7-9 and TRBJ2-2; a weak D match, TRBD2 (5 bases). Deletions cut 0 bases from V and 6 bases from J, with 8 bases between. This CDR3 has 14 amino acids. In germline, CDR1 is SEHNR, CDR2 FQNEAQ (reference sequence). The CDR3 region has the DNA TGTGCCAGCAGCTTAGCTAGCGTCGCCGGGGAGCTGTTTTTT. Its protein is CASSLASVAGELFF.

This chain connects TRBV5-1 to TRBJ1-1; the D gene is possibly TRBD1 (5 bases). The CDR3 runs 14 residues. Germline CDR1 reads SGHRS; CDR2 reads YFSETQ. V was clipped by 6 bases and J by 5 bases, with 17 bases between them. The CDR3 is CASTLRVGGTEAFF. For the CDR3, the DNA is TGCGCCAGCACCCTCCGGGTGGGGGGGACTGAAGCTTTCTTT.

The chain carries TRBV2 and TRBJ1-5, with 7 bases lining up with TRBD1. The CDR3 has 14 amino acids. Germline CDR1 and CDR2: SNHLY and FYNNEI. The V segment lost 3 bases and the J segment 4 bases; nucleotides outside the gene matches: 3. CDR3 DNA sequence: TGTGCCAGCAGTGACGAGACAGGGAATCAGCCCCAGCATTTT. It specifies CASSDETGNQPQHF.

The chain uses TRBV7-3 and TRBJ2-1; 8 bases agree with TRBD1. This CDR3 is built from 15 residues. The germline CDR1 and CDR2 sequences are SGHTA and FQGTGA. V lost 3 bases to trimming and J lost 4 bases; unmatched junction nucleotides: 5. The CDR3 DNA sequence: TGTGCCAGCAGCTTGCAGGGGGCGGAGTACAATGAGCAGTTCTTC. Protein: CASSLQGAEYNEQFF.

The V and J genes are TRBV6-5 and TRBJ1-6; no clear D. V gave up 8 bases and J gave up 8 bases, with 10 bases separating them. The length of the CDR3 is 12 residues. Germline-derived CDR1 and CDR2 are MNHEY and SVGAGI. CDR3 bases: TGTGCCAGCGGAGCGTTAGATTCACCCCTCCACTTT. As protein: CASGALDSPLHF.

The genes are TRBV9 and TRBJ2-5; 8 bases are a match to TRBD2. The J segment lost 5 bases and the V segment lost 0 bases, leaving 3 bases of the junction unmatched. Germline V gene sequence: CDR1 SGDLS, CDR2 YYNGEE. This CDR3 contains 14 residues. The CDR3 loop is CASSVEASGETQYF. CDR3 DNA: TGTGCCAGCAGCGTAGAGGCTAGCGGGGAGACCCAGTACTTC.

The J gene is TRBJ1-4, the V gene TRBV6-5; a weak D match, TRBD1 (5 bases). V shed 2 bases and J shed 7 bases, with 11 bases lying between them. This CDR3 contains 14 residues. CDR1 is MNHEY and CDR2 is SVGAGI in the germline V gene. CDR3 in DNA: TGTGCCAGCAGTTACCAGGGAACGGGTGAAAAACTGTTTTTT. This sequence encodes CASSYQGTGEKLFF.

The genes are TRBV5-4 and TRBJ2-1; TRBD2 matches 9 bases. This CDR3 contains 16 residues. V was clipped by 4 bases and J by 4 bases; unmatched bases: 9. Germline CDR1 is SGHNT and CDR2 is YYREEE (reference sequence). CDR3 sequence (DNA): TGTGCCAGCAGCAGGCCTCCGGCGGGAGGGTACAATGAGCAGTTCTTC. Its translation is CASSRPPAGGYNEQFF.

The chain links TRBV9 to TRBJ1-4; D unclear. Deletions cut 1 base from V and 8 bases from J, with 12 bases between. This CDR3 has 14 residues. The germline CDR1 and CDR2 sequences are SGDLS and YYNGEE. CDR3: CASSVIGDGEKLFF. CDR3 DNA sequence: TGTGCCAGCAGCGTAATAGGAGATGGGGAAAAACTGTTTTTT.

The V and J genes are TRBV4-3 and TRBJ2-1, with TRBD2 matching over 8 bases. From germline, CDR1 is LGHNA and CDR2 YSLEER. This CDR3 contains 15 residues. V was clipped by 0 bases and J by 4 bases; unmatched bases: 2. CDR3 residues: CASSQELADYNEQFF. CDR3 in DNA: TGCGCCAGCAGCCAAGAACTAGCGGATTACAATGAGCAGTTCTTC.